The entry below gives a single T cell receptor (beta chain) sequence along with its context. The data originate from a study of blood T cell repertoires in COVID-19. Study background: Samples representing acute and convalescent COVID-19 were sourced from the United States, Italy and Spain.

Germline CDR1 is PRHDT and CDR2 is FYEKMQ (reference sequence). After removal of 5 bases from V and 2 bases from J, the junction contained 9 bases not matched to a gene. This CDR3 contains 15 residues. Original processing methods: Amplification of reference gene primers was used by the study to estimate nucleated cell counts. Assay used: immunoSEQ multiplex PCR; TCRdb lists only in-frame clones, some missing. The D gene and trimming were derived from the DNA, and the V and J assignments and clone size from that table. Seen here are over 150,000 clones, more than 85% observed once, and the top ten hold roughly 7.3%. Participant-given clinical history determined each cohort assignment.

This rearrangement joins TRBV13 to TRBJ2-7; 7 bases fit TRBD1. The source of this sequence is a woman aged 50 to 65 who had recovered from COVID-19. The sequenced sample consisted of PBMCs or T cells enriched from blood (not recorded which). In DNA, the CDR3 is TGTGCCAGCAGCGCATTAGGGGGCGGAGCCTACGAGCAGTACTTC. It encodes CASSALGGGAYEQYF.